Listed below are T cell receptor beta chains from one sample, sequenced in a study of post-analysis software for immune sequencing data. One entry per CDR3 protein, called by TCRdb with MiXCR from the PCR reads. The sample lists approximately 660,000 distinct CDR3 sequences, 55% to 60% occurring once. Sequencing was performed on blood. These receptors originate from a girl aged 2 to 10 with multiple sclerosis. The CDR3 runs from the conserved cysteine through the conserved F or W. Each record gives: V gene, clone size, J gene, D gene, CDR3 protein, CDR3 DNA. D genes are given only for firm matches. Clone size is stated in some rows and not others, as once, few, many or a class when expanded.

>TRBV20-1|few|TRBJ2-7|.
CSAAGTEYEQYF
TGCAGTGCTGCCGGTACAGAATACGAGCAGTACTTC
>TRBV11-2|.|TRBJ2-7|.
CASSQSGGPYEQYF
TGTGCCAGCAGCCAGTCGGGCGGCCCTTACGAGCAGTACTTC
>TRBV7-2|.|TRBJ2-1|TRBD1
CASSFRQGTNEQFF
TGTGCCAGCAGCTTTCGACAGGGAACCAATGAGCAGTTCTTC
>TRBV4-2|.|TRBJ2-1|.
CASSQGREEQFF
TGTGCCAGCAGCCAAGGGCGAGAGGAGCAGTTCTTC
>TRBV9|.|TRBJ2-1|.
CASSAGSYNEQFF
TGTGCCAGCTCTGCGGGGTCCTACAATGAGCAGTTCTTC
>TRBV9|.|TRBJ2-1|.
CASSVQHYNEQFF
TGTGCCAGCAGCGTCCAGCATTACAATGAGCAGTTCTTC
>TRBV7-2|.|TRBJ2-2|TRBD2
CASSSLTSGYSGELFF
TGTGCCAGCAGTTCCCTGACTAGCGGGTATTCCGGGGAGCTGTTTTTT
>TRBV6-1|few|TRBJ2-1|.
CASSEAGQAQFF
TGTGCCAGCAGTGAAGCAGGCCAGGCGCAGTTCTTC
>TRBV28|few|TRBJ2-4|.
CASSLTTPMGNIQYF
TGTGCCAGCAGTTTGACCACACCTATGGGAAACATTCAGTACTTC
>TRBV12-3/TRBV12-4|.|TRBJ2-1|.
CASSLGGSGEQFF
TGTGCCAGCAGTTTAGGGGGAAGCGGCGAGCAGTTCTTC
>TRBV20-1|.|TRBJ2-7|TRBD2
CSAGVAGTSGSEQYF
TGCAGTGCTGGAGTCGCCGGGACTAGCGGGAGCGAGCAGTACTTC
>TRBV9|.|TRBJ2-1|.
CASSVGPPRQRPLNEQFF
TGTGCCAGCAGCGTAGGCCCCCCGAGACAAAGACCCCTCAATGAGCAGTTCTTC
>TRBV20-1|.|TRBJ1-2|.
CSARDLAREGGYTF
TGCAGTGCTAGAGATCTGGCCAGGGAGGGTGGCTACACCTTC
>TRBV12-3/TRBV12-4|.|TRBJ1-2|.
CASRSVANYGYTF
TGTGCCAGCAGGTCTGTAGCTAACTATGGCTACACCTTC
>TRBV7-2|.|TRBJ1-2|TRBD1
CALRDRGSYGYTF
TGTGCCTTGAGGGACAGGGGCTCCTATGGCTACACCTTC
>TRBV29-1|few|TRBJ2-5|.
CSVTGTWEETQYF
TGCAGCGTCACAGGGACTTGGGAAGAGACCCAGTACTTC
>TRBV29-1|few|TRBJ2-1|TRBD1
CSVPQGADEQFF
TGCAGCGTTCCGCAGGGGGCAGATGAGCAGTTCTTC
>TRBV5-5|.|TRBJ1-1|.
CASSLNWGTEAFF
TGTGCCAGCAGCTTGAATTGGGGAACCGAAGCTTTCTTT
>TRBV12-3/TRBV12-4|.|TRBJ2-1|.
CASSLRGLPYNEQFF
TGTGCCAGCAGTTTAAGGGGACTCCCCTACAATGAGCAGTTCTTC
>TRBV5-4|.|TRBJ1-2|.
CASTTSIQNYGYTF
TGTGCCAGCACCACCAGCATCCAAAACTATGGCTACACCTTC
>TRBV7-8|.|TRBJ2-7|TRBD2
CASSLGLAGGQTTYEQYF
TGTGCCAGCAGCTTAGGGCTAGCGGGGGGCCAGACGACCTACGAGCAGTACTTC
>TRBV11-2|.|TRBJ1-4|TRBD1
CASSPGDRGPEKLFF
TGTGCCAGCAGCCCAGGGGACAGGGGGCCCGAAAAACTGTTTTTT
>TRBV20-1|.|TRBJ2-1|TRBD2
CSASGTSGLSSYNEQFF
TGCAGTGCTAGTGGGACTAGCGGACTCAGCTCCTACAATGAGCAGTTCTTC
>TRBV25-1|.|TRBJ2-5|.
CASSEYKAETQYF
TGTGCCAGCAGTGAGTACAAGGCTGAGACCCAGTACTTC
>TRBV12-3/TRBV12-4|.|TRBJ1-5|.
CASSTTGVGNQPQHF
TGTGCCAGCAGCACGACAGGAGTGGGCAATCAGCCCCAGCATTTT
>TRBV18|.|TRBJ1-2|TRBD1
CASSLPPGQGSYGYTF
TGTGCCAGCTCACTACCCCCGGGACAGGGGAGCTATGGCTACACCTTC
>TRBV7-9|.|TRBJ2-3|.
CASSFIGQGITDTQYF
TGTGCCAGCAGCTTTATAGGGCAGGGAATCACAGATACGCAGTATTTT
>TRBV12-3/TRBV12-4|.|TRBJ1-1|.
CASRGRVMNTEAFF
TGTGCCAGCAGGGGCAGGGTTATGAACACTGAAGCTTTCTTT
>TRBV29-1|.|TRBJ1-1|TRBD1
CSVADRTNTEAFF
TGCAGCGTCGCGGACAGGACTAACACTGAAGCTTTCTTT
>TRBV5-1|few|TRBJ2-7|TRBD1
CASSRAGTGTPYEQYF
TGCGCCAGCAGCAGGGCCGGGACAGGGACCCCCTACGAGCAGTACTTC
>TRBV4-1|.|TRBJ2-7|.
CASSHQRSGFLYEQYF
TGCGCCAGCAGCCACCAACGAAGCGGGTTCCTCTACGAGCAGTACTTC
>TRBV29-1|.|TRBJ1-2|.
CSVEDRSREVDGYTF
TGCAGCGTTGAAGACCGCTCCAGGGAAGTGGATGGCTACACCTTC
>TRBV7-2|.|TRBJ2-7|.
CASSLLQDAEQYF
TGTGCCAGCAGCTTATTACAGGACGCCGAGCAGTACTTC
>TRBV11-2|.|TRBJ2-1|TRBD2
CASSFSGRATNEQFF
TGTGCCAGCAGCTTTAGCGGGAGGGCCACAAATGAGCAGTTCTTC
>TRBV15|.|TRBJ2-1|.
CATSTRATGNEQFF
TGTGCCACCAGCACAAGAGCAACGGGAAACGAGCAGTTCTTC
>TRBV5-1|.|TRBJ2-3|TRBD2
CASSSLAGENTDTQYF
TGCGCCAGCAGCAGCCTAGCGGGAGAGAACACAGATACGCAGTATTTT
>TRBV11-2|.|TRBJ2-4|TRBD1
CASSRYRGKNIQYF
TGTGCCAGCAGCCGATACAGGGGTAAAAACATTCAGTACTTC
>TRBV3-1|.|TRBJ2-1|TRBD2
CASSQGTSRTHQFF
TGTGCCAGCAGCCAAGGGACTAGTAGGACCCACCAGTTCTTC
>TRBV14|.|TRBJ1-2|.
CASNQDEGPYGYTF
TGTGCCAGCAACCAAGATGAGGGGCCCTATGGCTACACCTTC
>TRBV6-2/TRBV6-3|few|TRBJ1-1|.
CATKAGQTEAFF
TGTGCCACCAAAGCCGGACAGACTGAAGCTTTCTTT
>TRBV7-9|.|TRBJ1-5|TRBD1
CASSLEQGVAGNQPQHF
TGTGCCAGCAGCTTAGAACAGGGGGTGGCTGGCAATCAGCCCCAGCATTTT
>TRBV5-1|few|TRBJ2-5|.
CASSFRALQETQYF
TGCGCCAGCAGCTTCCGGGCCCTCCAAGAGACCCAGTACTTC
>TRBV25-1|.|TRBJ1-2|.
CASARPGDYGYTF
TGTGCCAGCGCTCGACCAGGTGACTATGGCTACACCTTC
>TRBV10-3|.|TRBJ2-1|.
CAISENPAEDNEQFF
TGTGCCATCAGTGAAAATCCAGCCGAGGACAATGAGCAGTTCTTC
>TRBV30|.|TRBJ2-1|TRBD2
CASGLAHTYNEQFF
TGTGCCTCCGGACTAGCGCATACCTACAATGAGCAGTTCTTC
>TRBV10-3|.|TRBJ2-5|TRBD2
CAISDGPAGEQETQYF
TGTGCCATCAGTGATGGTCCCGCGGGGGAGCAAGAGACCCAGTACTTC
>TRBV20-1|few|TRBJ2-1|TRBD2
CSAGRLAGRGEQFF
TGCAGTGCTGGGAGACTAGCGGGGCGGGGTGAGCAGTTCTTC
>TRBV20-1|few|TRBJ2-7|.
CSASTIAGPKSYEQYF
TGCAGTGCTAGTACAATAGCAGGACCGAAGTCCTACGAGCAGTACTTC
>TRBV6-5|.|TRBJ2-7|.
CASSYSRVTTYEQYF
TGTGCCAGCAGTTACTCGCGGGTTACAACCTACGAGCAGTACTTC
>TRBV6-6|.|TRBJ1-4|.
CASSYGLNEKLFF
TGTGCCAGCAGTTACGGACTCAATGAAAAACTGTTTTTT
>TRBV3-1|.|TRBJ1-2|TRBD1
CASSHLAGTGGIGGYTF
TGTGCCAGCAGCCACTTAGCCGGGACAGGGGGCATTGGTGGCTACACCTTC
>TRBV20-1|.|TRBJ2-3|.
CSAVSAGTSTDTQYF
TGCAGTGCTGTTTCGGCGGGAACTAGCACAGATACGCAGTATTTT
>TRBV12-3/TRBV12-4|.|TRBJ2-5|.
CASSSGGWGQETQYF
TGTGCCAGCAGTTCCGGGGGATGGGGACAAGAGACCCAGTACTTC
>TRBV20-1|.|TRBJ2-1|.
CSAKTNLLSYNEQFF
TGCAGTGCTAAGACAAACCTCCTCTCCTACAATGAGCAGTTCTTC
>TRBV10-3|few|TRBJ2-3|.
CAIRRRDLSDTQYF
TGTGCCATCAGAAGAAGGGACCTCTCAGATACGCAGTATTTT